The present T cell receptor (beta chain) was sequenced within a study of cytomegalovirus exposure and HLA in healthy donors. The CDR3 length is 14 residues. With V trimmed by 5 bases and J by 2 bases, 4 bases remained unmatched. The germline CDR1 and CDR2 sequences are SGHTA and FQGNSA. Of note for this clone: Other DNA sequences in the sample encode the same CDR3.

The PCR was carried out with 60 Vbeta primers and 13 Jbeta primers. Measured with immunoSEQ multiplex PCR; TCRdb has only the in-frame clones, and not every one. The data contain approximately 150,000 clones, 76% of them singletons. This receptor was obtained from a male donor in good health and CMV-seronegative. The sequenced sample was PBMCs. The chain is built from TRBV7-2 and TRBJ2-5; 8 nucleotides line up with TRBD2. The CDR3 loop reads CASSPGLAQETQYF. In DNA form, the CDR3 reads TGTGCCAGCAGCCCAGGACTAGCTCAAGAGACCCAGTACTTC.